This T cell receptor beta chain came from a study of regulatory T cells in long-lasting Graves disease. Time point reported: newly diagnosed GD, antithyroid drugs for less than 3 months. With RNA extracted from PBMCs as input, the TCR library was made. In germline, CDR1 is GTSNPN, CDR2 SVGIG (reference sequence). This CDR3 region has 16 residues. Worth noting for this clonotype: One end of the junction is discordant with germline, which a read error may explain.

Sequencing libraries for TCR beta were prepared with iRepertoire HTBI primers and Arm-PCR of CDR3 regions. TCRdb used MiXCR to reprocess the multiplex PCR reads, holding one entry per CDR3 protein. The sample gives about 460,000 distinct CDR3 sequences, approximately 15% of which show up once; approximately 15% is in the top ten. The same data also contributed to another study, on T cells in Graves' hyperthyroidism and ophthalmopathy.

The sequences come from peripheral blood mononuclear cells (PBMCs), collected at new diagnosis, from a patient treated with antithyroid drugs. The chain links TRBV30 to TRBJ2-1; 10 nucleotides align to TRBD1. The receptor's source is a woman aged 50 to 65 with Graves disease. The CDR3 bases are TGTGCCGGGAGTGTACTATGGGACAGGGGCTCCAATGAGCAGTTCTTC. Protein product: CAGSVLWDRGSNEQFF.